These 30 T cell receptor beta chains came from one sample sequenced in a study of vaccination effects on CD4 cells after COVID-19. The antigens these receptors bind are not known. The method was immunoSEQ multiplex PCR; TCRdb's version includes in-frame clones alone and lacks a portion of them. The table lists 60,000 to 85,000 clones, over 70% of them singletons. Prior to sequencing, the ViraFEST assay stimulated PBMC with viral peptide pools, which expanded the antigen-specific CD4+ T cells. Investigators separated out CD4+ T cells once approximately 10 days of culture had passed. Vaccine administered to participants consisted of two doses of either BNT162b2 or mRNA-1273. The input for sequencing was CD4+ T cells from PBMCs cultured with HCoV-229E spike peptides, taken after COVID-19 vaccination. These receptors were obtained from a human donor who received a COVID-19 vaccine.

V is TRBV6-6 and J is TRBJ2-5, with 7 bases fitting TRBD2. Germline V lookup: CDR1 MNHNY, CDR2 SVGAGI (reference sequence). V was clipped by 8 bases and J by 2 bases; unmatched bases: 2. CDR3 size: 12 residues. CDR3 in DNA: TGTGCCAGCGGGGACTATCAAGAGACCCAGTACTTC. Its translation: CASGDYQETQYF.

The chain uses TRBV28 and TRBJ2-1; 8 bases match TRBD1. The CDR3 loop spans 15 amino acids. The junction had 6 bases not matched to a gene; V was cut back by 6 bases and J by 2 bases. Germline lookup yields CDR1 MDHEN and CDR2 SYDVKM. The DNA for the CDR3 is TGTGCCAGCAGATCGCCGGGACAGGCCTACAATGAGCAGTTCTTC. Translated, it gives CASRSPGQAYNEQFF.

The chain employs TRBV6-4 and TRBJ2-3; D unclear. Germline CDR1 reads MRHNA; CDR2 reads SNTAGT. The CDR3 is 13 residues long. Trimming cost V 6 bases and J 2 bases, with 9 bases left between them. CDR3 DNA sequence: TGTGCCAGCAGCGAGGATGCCACAGATACGCAGTATTTT. It codes for CASSEDATDTQYF.

The gene calls are TRBV5-1 and TRBJ2-3, with 8 bases that match TRBD1. Trimming took 4 bases from V and 0 from J; bases not matched to a gene: 4. This CDR3 contains 15 residues. Germline assignment: CDR1 SGHRS and CDR2 YFSETQ. The CDR3 loop reads CASSRGQGSTDTQYF. DNA for the CDR3: TGCGCCAGCAGCCGAGGACAGGGCAGCACAGATACGCAGTATTTT.

This clone came up once. This chain uses TRBV30 with TRBJ1-2, with a tentative D call TRBD1 (5 bases). Trimming pared 0 bases from V and 6 bases from J, leaving 17 bases between. The CDR3 extends over 15 amino acids. Looked up from germline, CDR1 is GTSNPN and CDR2 is SVGIG (reference sequence). CDR3 DNA sequence: TGTGCCTGGAGTGTCCTCCGGGGCGACCGTAATGGCTACACCTTC. This gives the protein CAWSVLRGDRNGYTF.

V and J are TRBV29-1 and TRBJ2-2; 7 nucleotides line up with TRBD1. Germline CDR1 is SQVTM and CDR2 is ANQGSEA. The CDR3 is 14 residues long. V was pared by 7 bases and J by 0 bases, with 5 bases of the junction left unmatched. In nucleotides, the CDR3 is TGCAGCGGTTACAGGGGCGCGAACACCGGGGAGCTGTTTTTT. Protein sequence: CSGYRGANTGELFF.

The rearrangement uses TRBV5-6 and TRBJ2-3, with D possibly being TRBD2 (6 bases). The germline gives CDR1 SGHDT, CDR2 YYEEEE. The V gene lost 4 bases and the J gene lost 5 bases, with 17 bases spanning the gap. The CDR3 loop spans 15 amino acids. The CDR3 bases are TGTGCCAGCAGCGGTGCCAAGCAGGGAGGAGATACGCAGTATTTT. Protein sequence: CASSGAKQGGDTQYF.

This clone showed up many times. The chain has TRBV7-8 and TRBJ1-5; possibly TRBD1 for D (5 bases). From germline, CDR1 is SGHVS and CDR2 FQNEAQ. This CDR3 has 12 residues. The V and J ends lost 6 bases and 6 bases respectively, with 9 bases between them. CDR3 sequence (DNA): TGTGCCAGCAGTCCCCAGGGTCAGCCCCAGCATTTT. This sequence encodes CASSPQGQPQHF. The whole variable domain, filled in from reference TRBV7-8 and TRBJ1-5, reads GAGVSQSPRYKVAKRGQDVALRCDPISGHVSLFWYQQALGQGPEFLTYFQNEAQLDKSGLPSDRFFAERPEGSVSTLKIQRTQQEDSAVYLCASSPQGQPQHFGDGTRLSIL.

This clone was seen a single time. The J gene is TRBJ1-1, the V gene TRBV11-2; no clear D gene. The germline V gene has CDR1 SGHAT and CDR2 FQNNGV. V lost 4 bases and J 0 bases, leaving 12 bases between the germline ends. This CDR3 region has 15 residues. The CDR3 DNA reads as TGTGCCAGCAGCTCTCTGGTGGCGTTGAACACTGAAGCTTTCTTT. Protein product: CASSSLVALNTEAFF. The full variable domain, its missing parts supplied by reference TRBV11-2 and TRBJ1-1, is EAGVAQSPRYKIIEKRQSVAFWCNPISGHATLYWYQQILGQGPKLLIQFQNNGVVDDSQLPKDRFSAERLKGVDSTLKIQPAKLEDSAVYLCASSSLVALNTEAFFGQGTRLTVV.

The chain employs TRBV7-8 and TRBJ1-3; no clear D. CDR1 and CDR2 from the germline V gene are SGHVS and FQNEAQ. Trimming took off 2 bases at V and 4 bases at J, with 12 bases between the two ends. This CDR3 spans 15 amino acids. CDR3 sequence (DNA): TGTGCCAGCAGCTTAAGGTCAACGGACGGAAACACCATATATTTT. Its protein product is CASSLRSTDGNTIYF.

The chain has TRBV5-6 and TRBJ1-2; D gene uncertain. V was cut by 0 bases and J by 5 bases, with 14 bases left in between. This CDR3 has 15 amino acids. Per the germline V gene, CDR1 is SGHDT and CDR2 is YYEEEE. CDR3 nucleotides: TGTGCCAGCAGCTTGGGCGGCTTCCAATCTTATGGCTACACCTTC. Residues: CASSLGGFQSYGYTF.

V and J are TRBV5-1 and TRBJ2-1; D perhaps matches TRBD1 (6 bases). Trimming cost V 0 bases and J 1 base, with 11 bases left between them. Germline V gene lookup returns CDR1 SGHRS and CDR2 YFSETQ. The CDR3 runs 16 residues. The CDR3 loop reads CASSLATGSSYNEQFF. CDR3 nucleotides: TGCGCCAGCAGCTTGGCAACAGGGAGTTCCTACAATGAGCAGTTCTTC.

The V gene is TRBV24-1, the J gene TRBJ1-5; unclear D gene. CDR1 KGHDR and CDR2 SFDVKD come from the germline V gene. CDR3 size: 12 residues. V was shortened by 4 bases and J by 5 bases, with 5 bases between the two germline ends. DNA of the CDR3: TGTGCCACCAGTGACAAAGATCAGCCCCAGCATTTT. Its protein product is CATSDKDQPQHF.

The gene calls are TRBV6-1 and TRBJ1-4; D is unresolved. The CDR3 length is 16 residues. V lost 0 bases and J lost 2, with 10 bases in between. Germline V lookup: CDR1 MNHNS, CDR2 SASEGT. The CDR3 loop reads CASSEARGSTNEKLFF. The CDR3, as DNA: TGTGCCAGCAGTGAAGCCCGGGGTAGTACTAATGAAAAACTGTTTTTT.

This clone appeared a few times. V is TRBV6-1 and J is TRBJ1-6, with 11 bases aligning to TRBD1. The CDR3 runs to 19 residues. Germline lookup yields CDR1 MNHNS and CDR2 SASEGT. The V segment lost 3 bases and the J segment 0 bases; nucleotides outside the gene matches: 7. DNA for the CDR3: TGTGCCAGCAGTGATCCGGGACAGGGGGGCAGCTCCTATAATTCACCCCTCCACTTT. Its translation is CASSDPGQGGSSYNSPLHF.

The chain employs TRBV11-2 and TRBJ2-3; 8 nucleotides align to TRBD2. This CDR3 comprises 18 residues. Germline CDR1 and CDR2: SGHAT and FQNNGV. V shed 5 bases, J shed 0 bases, and the junction held 13 bases outside the gene matches. CDR3 sequence: CASSQRVRAGASTDTQYF. In nucleotides, the CDR3 is TGTGCCAGCAGCCAGCGGGTACGAGCGGGGGCCAGCACAGATACGCAGTATTTT.

This rearrangement joins TRBV6-5 to TRBJ2-7, with 7 bases aligning to TRBD2. Trimming took 2 bases from V and 4 from J; bases not matched to a gene: 5. The CDR3 runs to 14 residues. Per germline, CDR1 MNHEY and CDR2 SVGAGI. As DNA, the CDR3 is TGTGCCAGCAGTTACCGCGCCGGGGGGTACGAGCAGTACGTC. It is translated as CASSYRAGGYEQYV.

The J gene is TRBJ2-5, the V gene TRBV28, with D tentatively TRBD1 (6 bases). In germline, CDR1 is MDHEN, CDR2 SYDVKM. The ends were cut back, 3 bases at V and 2 bases at J, with 10 bases in the middle. The CDR3 covers 14 residues. CDR3: CASSFRQAQETQYF. CDR3 bases: TGTGCCAGCAGTTTCAGACAGGCGCAAGAGACCCAGTACTTC.

This sequence joins TRBV7-3 and TRBJ2-3; a weak D match, TRBD2 (6 bases). CDR3 length: 14 amino acids. Trimming pared 3 bases from V and 2 bases from J, leaving 9 bases between. Looked up from germline, CDR1 is SGHTA and CDR2 is FQGTGA. The CDR3 DNA reads as TGTGCCAGCAGCTTCTCGCGGGACACAGATACGCAGTATTTT. Protein: CASSFSRDTDTQYF.

The rearrangement joins TRBV4-2 to TRBJ1-4; D gene uncertain. V gave up 0 bases and J gave up 0 bases, with 11 bases separating them. CDR3 size: 17 residues. CDR1 LGHNA and CDR2 YNFKEQ come from the germline V gene. The DNA for the CDR3 is TGTGCCAGCAGCCAAGACGAGGGTACTGCAACTAATGAAAAACTGTTTTTT. Protein: CASSQDEGTATNEKLFF.

This clone was found a few times. The chain links TRBV2 to TRBJ2-2; TRBD2 is a possible D gene (6 bases). Trimming shortened V by 8 bases and J by 5 bases, and 12 bases separated the two germline ends. CDR1 is SNHLY, CDR2 FYNNEI, per germline. The CDR3 is made up of 13 amino acids. The CDR3 coding sequence is TGTGCCAGCCTTATGGGGGGAACCGGGGAGCTGTTTTTT. Translating it yields CASLMGGTGELFF.

This chain uses TRBV10-3 with TRBJ1-5; the D is unclear. CDR3 size: 15 residues. Trimming pared 10 bases from V and 2 bases from J, leaving 18 bases between. CDR1 ENHRY and CDR2 SYGVKD come from the germline V gene. DNA of the CDR3: TGTGCCACCCCATCTCCCCTCGGGGGCAATCAGCCCCAGCATTTT. It encodes CATPSPLGGNQPQHF.

The CDR3 protein is CASSLNSDNEQFF. The CDR3 coding sequence is TGTGCCAGCAGCTTAAACAGTGACAATGAGCAGTTCTTC. This chain joins TRBV7-3 and TRBJ2-1; D is uncertain. The CDR3 has 13 residues. Germline loops: CDR1 SGHTA, CDR2 FQGTGA. The V end was cut by 1 base, the J end by 5 bases, with 6 bases between. Drawing the rest from reference TRBV7-3 and TRBJ2-1, the complete variable domain is GAGVSQTPSNKVTEKGKYVELRCDPISGHTALYWYRQSLGQGPEFLIYFQGTGAADDSGLPNDRFFAVRPEGSVSTLKIQRTERGDSAVYLCASSLNSDNEQFFGPGTRLTVL.

V gene TRBV6-2 or TRBV6-3 combines with J gene TRBJ2-7; TRBD1 aligns across 8 bases. Per germline, CDR1 MNHEY and CDR2 SVGEGT. This CDR3 is built from 15 residues. V gave up 5 bases and J gave up 4 bases; unmatched junction bases: 10. The CDR3 sequence is CASSASGTGLYEQYV. The CDR3, as DNA: TGTGCCAGCAGTGCCTCCGGGACAGGTCTTTACGAGCAGTACGTC.

The chain links TRBV11-2 to TRBJ2-5; 8 bases are a match to TRBD1. Germline V gene data show CDR1 as SGHAT and CDR2 as FQNNGV. The J segment lost 2 bases and the V segment lost 1 base, leaving 6 bases of the junction unmatched. This CDR3 has 16 amino acids. CDR3: CASSLGRGPVQETQYF. CDR3 nucleotide sequence: TGTGCCAGCAGCTTAGGCAGGGGGCCAGTACAAGAGACCCAGTACTTC.

The J gene is TRBJ2-3, the V gene TRBV3-1 (or the pseudogene TRBV3-2), with 11 bases identical to TRBD2. Trimming cost V 3 bases and J 2 bases; bases outside gene matches: 13. Looked up from germline, CDR1 is LGHDT and CDR2 is YNNKEL (reference sequence). This CDR3 spans 19 amino acids. CDR3 DNA: TGTGCCAGCAGCCACTCCCGACTAGCGGGGAGATTAAACACAGATACGCAGTATTTT. Translating it yields CASSHSRLAGRLNTDTQYF.

This rearrangement joins TRBV5-1 to TRBJ2-5; possible D gene TRBD2, 6 bases. V lost 4 bases, J lost 2 bases, and 18 bases lay in between. The CDR3 extends over 16 amino acids. CDR1 SGHRS and CDR2 YFSETQ come from the germline V gene. CDR3: CASSRTPGLRQETQYF. The CDR3 nucleotides are TGCGCCAGCAGCAGGACTCCGGGACTCCGACAAGAGACCCAGTACTTC.

The chain uses TRBV7-6 and TRBJ2-3; 12 bases line up with TRBD2. With 2 bases clipped from V and 0 bases from J, the junction kept 12 bases outside the gene matches. CDR3 length: 20 residues. The germline gives CDR1 SGHVS, CDR2 FNYEAQ. DNA for the CDR3: TGTGCCAGCAGCTTACTCCCTTCGACTAGCGGGGGCTCTAGCACAGATACGCAGTATTTT. Residues: CASSLLPSTSGGSSTDTQYF.

This chain links TRBV25-1 with TRBJ1-4, with TRBD1 identical over 7 bases. V gave up 3 bases and J gave up 7 bases; unmatched junction bases: 11. The CDR3 is 16 residues long. Germline CDR1 is MGHDK and CDR2 is SYGVNS. The CDR3 sequence is CASSDPGKGAREKLFF. The CDR3 DNA follows: TGTGCCAGCAGTGACCCCGGGAAGGGGGCGCGTGAAAAACTGTTTTTT.

This clone was observed a few times. The CDR3 spells CASSQDGKGKEKLFF. The CDR3 region has the DNA TGTGCCAGCAGCCAAGATGGGAAGGGAAAAGAAAAACTGTTTTTT. The rearrangement joins TRBV4-2 to TRBJ1-4; D is undetermined. CDR3 size: 15 residues. V was clipped by 0 bases and J by 8 bases, with 13 bases between them. From germline, CDR1 is LGHNA and CDR2 YNFKEQ.